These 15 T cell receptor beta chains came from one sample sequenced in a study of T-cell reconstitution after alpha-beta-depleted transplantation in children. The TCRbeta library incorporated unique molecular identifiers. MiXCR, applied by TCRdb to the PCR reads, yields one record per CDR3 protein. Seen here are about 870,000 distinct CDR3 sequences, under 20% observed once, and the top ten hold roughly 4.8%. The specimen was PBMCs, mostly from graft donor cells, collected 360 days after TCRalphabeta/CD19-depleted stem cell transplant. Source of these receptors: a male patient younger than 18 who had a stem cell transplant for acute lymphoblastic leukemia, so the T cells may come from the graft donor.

CDR3 amino acids: CASSLFAGGLDTQYF. CDR3 nucleotides: TGTGCCAGCAGTTTATTTGCGGGAGGGCTGGATACGCAGTATTTT. V usage is TRBV12-3 or TRBV12-4 and J usage is TRBJ2-3, with TRBD2 matching over 9 bases. After removal of 2 bases from V and 6 bases from J, the junction contained 6 bases not matched to a gene. The CDR3 sequence is 15 residues long.

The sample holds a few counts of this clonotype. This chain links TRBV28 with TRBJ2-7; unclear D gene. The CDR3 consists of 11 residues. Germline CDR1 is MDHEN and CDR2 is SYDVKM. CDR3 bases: TGTGATTACCGCAGAGAGTACGAGCAGTACTTC. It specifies CDYRREYEQYF. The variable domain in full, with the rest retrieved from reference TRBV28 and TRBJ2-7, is DVKVTQSSRYLVKRTGEKVFLECVQDMDHENMFWYRQDPGLGLRLIYFSYDVKMKEKGDIPEGYSVSREKKERFSLILESASTNQTSMYLCDYRREYEQYFGPGTRLTVT.

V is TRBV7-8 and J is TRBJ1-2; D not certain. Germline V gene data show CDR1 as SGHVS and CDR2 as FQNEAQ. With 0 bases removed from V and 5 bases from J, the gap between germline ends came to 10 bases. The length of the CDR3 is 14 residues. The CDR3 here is CASSLALAGYGYTF. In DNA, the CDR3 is TGTGCCAGCAGCTTAGCGTTGGCTGGTTATGGCTACACCTTC.

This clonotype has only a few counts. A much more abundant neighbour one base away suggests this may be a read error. CDR3 sequence: CASSRLRDTQYF. The CDR3 DNA follows: TGTGCCAGCAGCCGCCTCAGAGATACGCAGTATTTT. V and J are TRBV13 and TRBJ2-3; D not resolved. The ends were cut back, 5 bases at V and 5 bases at J, with 8 bases in the middle. The germline gives CDR1 PRHDT, CDR2 FYEKMQ (reference sequence). CDR3 length: 12 residues.

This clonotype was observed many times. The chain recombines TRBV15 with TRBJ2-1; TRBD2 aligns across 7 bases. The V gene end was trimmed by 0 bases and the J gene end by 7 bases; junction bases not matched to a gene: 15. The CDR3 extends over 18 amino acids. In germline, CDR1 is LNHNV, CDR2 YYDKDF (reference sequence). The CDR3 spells CATSRDSLGAGDGNEQFF. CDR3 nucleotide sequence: TGTGCCACCAGCAGAGATTCCCTAGGGGCGGGAGACGGGAATGAGCAGTTCTTC.

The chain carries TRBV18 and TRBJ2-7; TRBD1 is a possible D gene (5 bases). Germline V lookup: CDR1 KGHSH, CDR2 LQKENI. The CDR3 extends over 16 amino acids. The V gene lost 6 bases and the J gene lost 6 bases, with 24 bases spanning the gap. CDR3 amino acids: CASSLDRRAAPSEQYF. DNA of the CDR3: TGTGCCAGCTCCCTTGACAGACGGGCCGCCCCCTCCGAGCAGTACTTC. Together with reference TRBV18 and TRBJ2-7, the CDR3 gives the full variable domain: NAGVMQNPRHLVRRRGQEARLRCSPMKGHSHVYWYRQLPEEGLKFMVYLQKENIIDESGMPKERFSAEFPKEGPSILRIQQVVRGDSAAYFCASSLDRRAAPSEQYFGPGTRLTVT.

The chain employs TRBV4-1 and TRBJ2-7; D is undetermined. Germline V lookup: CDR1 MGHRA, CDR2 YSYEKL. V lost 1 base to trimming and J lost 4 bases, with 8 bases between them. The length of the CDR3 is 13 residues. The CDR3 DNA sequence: TGCGCCAGCAGCCAAGTCCCCGGGTACGAGCAGTACTTC. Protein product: CASSQVPGYEQYF.

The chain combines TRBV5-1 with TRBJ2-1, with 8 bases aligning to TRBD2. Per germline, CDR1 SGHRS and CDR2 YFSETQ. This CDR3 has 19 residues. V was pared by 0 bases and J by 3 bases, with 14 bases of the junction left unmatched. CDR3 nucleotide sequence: TGCGCCAGCAGCTTGGCCCCCGCGGGAGGAGGAATTAGCTACAATGAGCAGTTCTTC. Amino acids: CASSLAPAGGGISYNEQFF.

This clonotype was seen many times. The CDR3 reads CASSQGQVNYGYTF. The DNA of the CDR3 is TGCGCCAGCAGCCAAGGACAGGTCAACTATGGCTACACCTTC. J is TRBJ1-2 and V is TRBV4-1; TRBD1 might be the D (6 bases). The ends were cut back, 1 base at V and 2 bases at J, with 8 bases in the middle. Germline CDR1 and CDR2: MGHRA and YSYEKL. The CDR3 has 14 residues.

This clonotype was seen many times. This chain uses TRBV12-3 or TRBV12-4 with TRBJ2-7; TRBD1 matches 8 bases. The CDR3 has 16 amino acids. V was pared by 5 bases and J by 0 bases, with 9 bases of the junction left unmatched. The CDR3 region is CASSPWGQESSYEQYF. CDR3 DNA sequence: TGTGCCAGCAGTCCTTGGGGACAGGAGAGCTCCTACGAGCAGTACTTC.

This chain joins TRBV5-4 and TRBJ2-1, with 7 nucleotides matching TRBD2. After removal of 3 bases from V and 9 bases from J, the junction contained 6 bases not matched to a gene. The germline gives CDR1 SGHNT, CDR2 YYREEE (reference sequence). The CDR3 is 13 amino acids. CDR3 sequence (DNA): TGTGCCAGCAGCTCCGGGACTAAGGGTGAGCAGTTCTTC. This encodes CASSSGTKGEQFF. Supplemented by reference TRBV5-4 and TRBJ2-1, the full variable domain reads ETGVTQSPTHLIKTRGQQVTLRCSSQSGHNTVSWYQQALGQGPQFIFQYYREEENGRGNFPPRFSGLQFPNYSSELNVNALELDDSALYLCASSSGTKGEQFFGPGTRLTVL.

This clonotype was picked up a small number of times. The DNA for the CDR3 is TGCGCCAGCAGTCACCTTGGACTAGCTCCCTCCCGCTCCTACAATGAGCAGTTCTTC. Amino acids: CASSHLGLAPSRSYNEQFF. The rearrangement links TRBV5-1 to TRBJ2-1; TRBD2 agrees at 8 bases. Germline V gene data show CDR1 as SGHRS and CDR2 as YFSETQ. The CDR3 contains 19 residues. The J segment lost 0 bases and the V segment lost 5 bases, leaving 16 bases of the junction unmatched.

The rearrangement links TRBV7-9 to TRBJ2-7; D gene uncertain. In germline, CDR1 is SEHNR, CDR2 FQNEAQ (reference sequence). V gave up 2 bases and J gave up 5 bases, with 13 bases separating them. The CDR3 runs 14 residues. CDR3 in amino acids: CASSLSAVSHEQYF. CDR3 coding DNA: TGTGCCAGCAGCTTATCTGCAGTTAGCCACGAGCAGTACTTC.

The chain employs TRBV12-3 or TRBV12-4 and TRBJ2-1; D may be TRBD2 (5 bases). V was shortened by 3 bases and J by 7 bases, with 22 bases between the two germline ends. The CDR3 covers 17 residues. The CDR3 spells CASSFPPGHYRGNEQFF. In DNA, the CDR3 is TGTGCCAGCAGTTTTCCTCCGGGCCATTATCGGGGAAATGAGCAGTTCTTC.

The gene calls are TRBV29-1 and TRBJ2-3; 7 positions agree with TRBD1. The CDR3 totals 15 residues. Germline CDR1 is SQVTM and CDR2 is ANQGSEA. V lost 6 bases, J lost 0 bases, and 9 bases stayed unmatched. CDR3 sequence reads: CSVDPGTDSTDTQYF. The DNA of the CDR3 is TGCAGCGTCGACCCCGGGACAGATAGCACAGATACGCAGTATTTT.